These 12 T cell receptor beta chains originate from one sample sequenced in a study of tumor-infiltrating lymphocytes in primary liver carcinoma. Synthesis of TCR beta cDNA was carried out from 500 ng total RNA with a constant-region primer. Slightly modified ARM-PCR served as the procedure for the TCR beta libraries. These libraries came from three rounds of nested multiplex PCR. TRBV1-TRBV30 forward primers and a C-beta reverse primer were used in the first two PCR rounds, which each ran for approximately 10 cycles. MiXCR, applied by TCRdb to the multiplex PCR reads, yields one record per CDR3 protein. The top ten clones hold approximately 9% of a sample with about 310,000 distinct CDR3 sequences, 65% of them seen once. Blood RNA came from unsorted whole blood; germline DNA was also extracted. Sequencing was carried out using peripheral blood. The receptor set was obtained from a man in his forties or fifties with primary liver carcinoma and hepatitis B virus infection.

This rearrangement joins TRBV28 to TRBJ2-7, with D unclear. Trimming pared 4 bases from V and 4 bases from J, leaving 8 bases between. Per the germline V gene, CDR1 is MDHEN and CDR2 is SYDVKM. The CDR3 runs 12 residues. This CDR3 reads CASSSPLYEQYF. The CDR3 region has the DNA TGTGCCAGCAGTTCCCCCCTATACGAGCAGTACTTC.

About this clonotype itself: The junction shows a germline mismatch at one end, possibly a read error. The rearrangement joins TRBV19 to TRBJ2-1, with 10 bases fitting TRBD2. The germline V gene has CDR1 LNHDA and CDR2 SQIVND (reference sequence). The CDR3 contains 14 residues. The CDR3 reads CASSILAGANGQFF. The CDR3 DNA is TGTGCCAGCAGTATCCTAGCGGGAGCCAATGGGCAGTTCTTC.

Note on this clonotype: One junction end does not reproduce the germline sequence, and a read error may be involved. The chain joins TRBV29-1 to TRBJ2-2; 7 bases match TRBD2. The CDR3 consists of 14 residues. CDR1 SQVTM and CDR2 ANQGSEA come from the germline V gene. CDR3 sequence reads: CSCQSGAAARELFF. The DNA of the CDR3 is TGCAGCTGTCAAAGCGGGGCCGCGGCCAGGGAGCTGTTCTTT.

The chain recombines TRBV7-8 with TRBJ2-2; possibly TRBD2 for D (6 bases). The CDR3 extends over 15 amino acids. Germline V gives CDR1 SGHVS, CDR2 FQNEAQ. V was pared by 5 bases and J by 0 bases, with 10 bases between. CDR3 coding DNA: TGTGCCAGCAGCGGGGCGGGACCGAACACCGGGGAGCTGTTTTTT. Translating it yields CASSGAGPNTGELFF.

This clonotype was seen more than once but under ten times. This could be a read error, since a much larger clone is one nucleotide away. The chain carries TRBV6-6 and TRBJ1-2, with 7 bases identical to TRBD1. V shed 6 bases and J 0 bases; nucleotides not matched to a gene: 1. The length of the CDR3 is 13 residues. Germline V gene data show CDR1 as MNHNY and CDR2 as SVGAGI (reference sequence). DNA for the CDR3: TGTGCCAGCAGACAGGGGTCTAACTATGGCTACACCTTC. It yields the protein CASRQGSNYGYTF.

The chain links TRBV24-1 to TRBJ2-5; TRBD2 matches 14 bases. Germline CDR1 and CDR2: KGHDR and SFDVKD. The CDR3 contains 14 residues. V lost 9 bases to trimming and J lost 2 bases; unmatched junction nucleotides: 1. The CDR3 reads CATGLAGGQETQYF. CDR3 DNA sequence: TGTGCCACCGGACTAGCGGGAGGACAAGAGACCCAGTACTTC.

This clonotype occurred once. CDR3 sequence reads: CARSPGEGDYEQYF. Here the CDR3 DNA reads TGTGCCAGGAGCCCTGGAGAAGGAGACTACGAGCAGTACTTC. This sequence joins TRBV11-3 and TRBJ2-7; the D is unclear. V dropped 9 bases and J dropped 3 bases, with 18 bases sitting between them. Per the germline V gene, CDR1 is SGHNT and CDR2 is YENEEA. CDR3 size: 14 residues. Full variable domain (remainder filled in from reference TRBV11-3 and TRBJ2-7): EAGVVQSPRYKIIEKKQPVAFWCNPISGHNTLYWYLQNLGQGPELLIRYENEEAVDDSQLPKDRFSAERLKGVDSTLKIQPAELGDSAVYLCARSPGEGDYEQYFGPGTRLTVT.

V is TRBV18 and J is TRBJ2-3, with 13 bases identical to TRBD2. J gave up 2 bases and V 0 bases, and 8 bases lay outside the gene matches. Germline V gene lookup returns CDR1 KGHSH and CDR2 LQKENI. The CDR3 totals 19 residues. The CDR3 bases are TGTGCCAGCTCACCACCGCCTAGACTAGCGGGAGGATACACAGATACGCAGTATTTT. Translated, it gives CASSPPPRLAGGYTDTQYF.

This sequence joins TRBV28 and TRBJ2-7, with D possibly matching TRBD2 (5 bases). The V end was cut by 5 bases, the J end by 7 bases, with 18 bases between. This CDR3 is 14 amino acids long. Germline V lookup: CDR1 MDHEN, CDR2 SYDVKM. The CDR3 reads CASSRGLRFGEQYF. In DNA, the CDR3 is TGTGCCAGCAGTCGTGGACTCCGATTTGGTGAGCAGTACTTC.

The V call is TRBV4-1, the J call TRBJ2-2; TRBD2 might be the D (5 bases). Looked up from germline, CDR1 is MGHRA and CDR2 is YSYEKL. Between the trimmed V and J ends, which lost 4 bases and 8 bases, there was a span of 14 bases. The CDR3 sequence is 14 residues long. CDR3 sequence: CASSPASMSGELFF. The CDR3 region has the DNA TGCGCCAGCAGCCCGGCTAGCATGTCGGGGGAGCTGTTTTTT.

This clonotype appeared many times. V and J are TRBV12-3 or TRBV12-4 and TRBJ2-7; possibly TRBD1 for D (6 bases). This CDR3 contains 14 residues. The germline V and J ends were trimmed by 8 bases and 6 bases, with 20 bases remaining between them. The CDR3 loop is CASGKTAQGGEQYF. CDR3 DNA sequence: TGTGCCAGCGGCAAGACCGCGCAAGGGGGCGAGCAGTACTTC.

Details on this clonotype: Just one base apart from a much larger clone, this may be a read error. V and J are TRBV6-2 or TRBV6-3 and TRBJ1-1; D not certain. The CDR3 has 12 residues. Germline CDR1 reads MNHEY; CDR2 reads SVGEGT. As DNA, the CDR3 is TGTGCCGGCAGTTACGGAAACACTGAAGCTTTCTTT. This codes for CAGSYGNTEAFF.